The 11 T cell receptor beta chains presented below share a single source sample, sequenced in a study of OX40 agonist ivuxolimab in advanced cancers. Only in-frame clones appear in the TCRdb table, and some are missing; sequencing was by immunoSEQ multiplex PCR. Of just under 75,000 clones listed, 80% to 95% were seen once; the top ten hold about 0.51%. The material was CD4+ or CD8+ T cells sorted from blood, obtained in a trial of the OX40 agonist ivuxolimab. The receptor set was obtained from an adult with an advanced solid tumor such as melanoma, head and neck, liver or kidney cancer.

The chain links TRBV9 to TRBJ2-1, with 13 bases lining up with TRBD2. With V trimmed by 0 bases and J by 4 bases, 4 bases remained unmatched. This CDR3 spans 17 amino acids. Germline loops: CDR1 SGDLS, CDR2 YYNGEE. CDR3 DNA: TGTGCCAGCAGCGTAGAAGGGGGACTAGCGGGGTACAATGAGCAGTTCTTC. As protein: CASSVEGGLAGYNEQFF.

This clone occurred once. V usage is TRBV28 and J usage is TRBJ2-6; D not resolved. V was cut by 8 bases and J by 5 bases, with 7 bases left in between. The CDR3 runs to 12 residues. Germline lookup yields CDR1 MDHEN and CDR2 SYDVKM. CDR3 residues: CASCQWANVLTF. The CDR3 DNA reads as TGTGCCAGCTGCCAATGGGCCAACGTCCTGACTTTC.

This clone occurred a few times. The chain carries TRBV4-3 and TRBJ1-6; D is unresolved. CDR1 and CDR2 (germline): LGHNA, YSLEER. CDR3 length: 13 amino acids. V lost 1 base and J 6 bases, leaving 4 bases between the germline ends. The CDR3 loop reads CASSQVINSPLHF. The CDR3 DNA sequence: TGCGCCAGCAGCCAAGTGATTAATTCACCCCTCCACTTT.

The count of this clone is one. The chain has TRBV4-1 and TRBJ1-1; D gene uncertain. The CDR3 loop spans 13 amino acids. V lost 4 bases and J 4 bases, leaving 10 bases between the germline ends. Germline loops: CDR1 MGHRA, CDR2 YSYEKL. The CDR3 reads CASSPFFGTEAFF. Written as DNA, the CDR3 is TGCGCCAGCAGCCCCTTCTTTGGCACTGAAGCTTTCTTT.

The gene calls are TRBV9 and TRBJ2-7; 8 nucleotides line up with TRBD1. The CDR3 is made up of 15 amino acids. J gave up 2 bases and V 3 bases, and 7 bases lay outside the gene matches. Germline V CDR1 and CDR2: SGDLS, YYNGEE. CDR3: CASSETGAAPYEQYF. The CDR3 nucleotides are TGTGCCAGCAGCGAGACAGGGGCTGCACCCTACGAGCAGTACTTC.

The chain carries TRBV11-1 and TRBJ2-1, with 12 bases identical to TRBD2. CDR3 length: 16 residues. Unmatched junction bases numbered 5, after V lost 4 bases and J lost 4 bases. Germline CDR1 SGHAT, CDR2 FQDESV (reference sequence). CDR3 loop: CASSSSGRVEYNEQFF. CDR3 coding DNA: TGTGCCAGCAGCTCTAGCGGGAGGGTGGAGTACAATGAGCAGTTCTTC. The full variable domain, completed using reference TRBV11-1 and TRBJ2-1, is EAEVAQSPRYKITEKSQAVAFWCDPISGHATLYWYRQILGQGPELLVQFQDESVVDDSQLPKDRFSAERLKGVDSTLKIQPAELGDSAMYLCASSSSGRVEYNEQFFGPGTRLTVL.

The chain recombines TRBV6-6 with TRBJ2-7; 11 bases fit TRBD1. V was pared by 7 bases and J by 3 bases, with 11 bases of the junction left unmatched. The CDR3 is 16 amino acids. CDR1 and CDR2 from the germline V gene are MNHNY and SVGAGI (reference sequence). CDR3 sequence: CASIDPGQGVSYEQYF. The CDR3 nucleotides read TGTGCCAGCATCGACCCGGGACAGGGGGTTAGCTACGAGCAGTACTTC.

This chain uses TRBV7-2 with TRBJ2-7; 15 nucleotides agree with TRBD2. The J segment lost 6 bases and the V segment lost 3 bases, leaving 9 bases of the junction unmatched. The CDR3 sequence is 17 residues long. The germline gives CDR1 SGHTA, CDR2 FQGNSA. The CDR3 here is CASSLYSPGLAGGEQYF. The CDR3 region has the DNA TGTGCCAGCAGCTTGTACTCCCCGGGACTAGCGGGAGGCGAGCAGTACTTC.

This sequence joins TRBV7-2 and TRBJ2-3, with TRBD2 as a possible D gene (6 bases). V was cut by 0 bases and J by 0 bases, with 13 bases left in between. CDR1 SGHTA and CDR2 FQGNSA come from the germline V gene. The CDR3 runs 17 residues. In DNA form, the CDR3 reads TGTGCCAGCAGCTTAGCCTCAGCGGGTACTAGCACAGATACGCAGTATTTT. Translation: CASSLASAGTSTDTQYF.

The chain is built from TRBV18 and TRBJ2-7, with 7 bases that match TRBD1. Germline lookup yields CDR1 KGHSH and CDR2 LQKENI. The CDR3 runs to 15 residues. V shed 3 bases, J shed 0 bases, and the junction held 5 bases outside the gene matches. This CDR3 is CASSPYRDSSYEQYF. CDR3 nucleotides: TGTGCCAGCTCACCCTACCGGGACAGCTCCTACGAGCAGTACTTC.

The genes are TRBV29-1 and TRBJ2-5, with 7 bases fitting TRBD1. The length of the CDR3 is 15 residues. V gave up 7 bases and J gave up 3 bases; unmatched junction bases: 14. Germline assignment: CDR1 SQVTM and CDR2 ANQGSEA. CDR3 loop: CSAQGPGQTKETQYF. The CDR3 DNA is TGCAGCGCACAAGGTCCGGGACAGACGAAAGAGACCCAGTACTTC.